This TCR beta chain derives from a study of blood T cell repertoires in COVID-19. This CDR3 is built from 18 residues. V was clipped by 3 bases and J by 3 bases; unmatched bases: 11. Germline V gene sequence: CDR1 KGHSH, CDR2 LQKENI. Under the authors' procedure: Amplification from reference gene primers served as the basis for estimated nucleated cell counts. The protocol was immunoSEQ multiplex PCR, while the TCRdb copy is restricted to in-frame clones and leaves out a portion. V and J calls and clone size follow that table, whereas D and trimming were derived from the DNA. The data show almost 200,000 clones, less than 90% seen once.

The clonotype was recovered from a woman between 65 and 79 years old with acute or convalescent COVID-19. The sample comprised peripheral blood. The rearrangement joins TRBV18 to TRBJ1-3; 10 nucleotides line up with TRBD1. The DNA for the CDR3 is TGTGCCAGCTCACCTAGCGACCGGGACAGGGGACTTGGAAACACCATATATTTT. It is translated as CASSPSDRDRGLGNTIYF.